This TCR beta chain was documented in a study of T cell changes during pregnancy in multiple sclerosis. The assay was immunoSEQ multiplex PCR, and TCRdb's table has in-frame clones only and misses some. Of under 50,000 clones detected, about nine tenths appear once; the ten largest clones hold roughly 0.7%. The source material was CD4+ T cells from peripheral blood mononuclear cells, sampled in the first trimester of pregnancy. The sequence was obtained from a female donor with multiple sclerosis, enrolled in a pregnancy study.

CDR3 in amino acids: CASTPSRGGRTEAFF. Written as DNA, the CDR3 is TGTGCCAGCACCCCCAGCCGGGGAGGAAGGACTGAAGCTTTCTTT. The V gene is TRBV5-4, the J gene TRBJ1-1; D is uncertain. The CDR3 consists of 15 residues. Looked up from germline, CDR1 is SGHNT and CDR2 is YYREEE (reference sequence). The ends were cut back, 6 bases at V and 5 bases at J, with 20 bases in the middle.